These T cell receptor beta chains were read from a single sample in a study of blood T cell repertoires in COVID-19. Generated by immunoSEQ multiplex PCR, the TCRdb table keeps only in-frame clones and is missing some. This sample has around 370,000 clones, with around 90% found just once. The sequenced sample consisted of peripheral blood. The source of these receptors is a woman younger than 30 who had recovered from COVID-19. Each CDR3 is given with its conserved first and last residue. D genes are given only for firm matches. Expanded clones get a size class; other rows say once, few or many, or leave the size out.

v_call	j_call	d_call	clone_size	cdr3_aa	cdr3_nt
TRBV27	TRBJ1-6	NA	many	CASSIQQAWALHF	TGTGCCAGCAGTATCCAACAGGCTTGGGCCCTCCACTTT
TRBV18	TRBJ2-1	NA	once	CASSPPGRPSNEQFF	TGTGCCAGCTCACCACCGGGGAGGCCTAGCAATGAGCAGTTCTTC
TRBV10-2	TRBJ2-2	NA	once	CASSESTRPGTGELFF	TGCGCCAGCAGTGAGTCGACCAGACCAGGCACCGGGGAGCTGTTTTTT
TRBV3-1/TRBV3-2	TRBJ2-3	NA	NA	CASSPGSFLGGRSTDTQYF	TGTGCCAGCAGCCCTGGGTCTTTTTTGGGAGGACGGAGCACAGATACGCAGTATTTT
TRBV29-1	TRBJ2-1	TRBD1	NA	CSAGGGTGIWNEQFF	TGCAGCGCGGGGGGTGGGACAGGGATATGGAATGAGCAGTTCTTC
TRBV7-9	TRBJ2-2	TRBD2	NA	CASSGGTSETGELFF	TGTGCCAGCAGCGGCGGGACTAGCGAAACCGGGGAGCTGTTTTTT
TRBV30	TRBJ1-5	TRBD1	NA	CAWRNRDRERQPQHF	TGTGCCTGGAGAAACCGGGACAGGGAACGTCAGCCCCAGCATTTT
TRBV12-3/TRBV12-4	TRBJ2-1	NA	once	CASSLGGRNEQFF	TGTGCCAGCAGTTTAGGAGGCCGCAATGAGCAGTTCTTC
TRBV30	TRBJ1-2	TRBD1	once	CAWNPDRGDYGYTF	TGTGCCTGGAACCCGGACAGGGGCGACTATGGCTACACCTTC
TRBV9	TRBJ1-5	NA	NA	CASSVGQSSNQPQHF	TGTGCCAGCAGCGTTGGACAGTCTAGCAATCAGCCCCAGCATTTT